This T cell receptor beta chain stems from a study of PD-1 blockade in classical Hodgkin lymphoma (dated by TCRdb to about 2020). About the investigation overall: Nivolumab dosing was 3 mg/kg intravenously every 2 weeks, continuing until either disease progression or unacceptable toxicity. The study used CyTOF and TCR beta sequencing to define a peripheral blood immune signature of response to PD-1 blockade in classical Hodgkin lymphoma.

To note about this clone: What this receptor recognizes is not known. Per-base qualities were not stored, and no clone one base away is much larger.

The Qiagen DNeasy kit was used to extract genomic DNA from unsorted PBMCs and from the negatively selected CD4+ and CD8+ fractions. TCR beta CDR3 regions were subjected to amplification by immunoSEQ multiplex PCR with primers that anneal to V and J segments. A synthetic immune receptor repertoire was used to minimize amplification bias, and any residual bias was removed computationally once sequencing was done. As for the authors' bioinformatics: Repertoire diversity was quantified as the Shannon entropy index using custom Python scripts. Unsorted, CD4+ and CD8+ repertoires were examined separately, except in combined analyses, for which CD4+ and CD8+ sequences were merged in silico. A clone was considered expanded if an increase in frequency of at least 2-fold after treatment relative to C1D1 was found, and a pseudocount of 0.5 was applied to clones undetected at baseline. Clones with 0 or 1 copy at C1D1 were defined as singleton clones, while clones with 2 or more copies were defined as non-singleton clones. Clones expanded in unsorted samples were annotated as CD4+, CD8+ or unknown by matching protein sequences in sorted samples from the same patient. Wilcoxon tests on paired samples were used to test changes in diversity from C1D1 to C4D1. Imported from immuneACCESS, the table was reduced by TCRdb to in-frame sequences with V and J called. These copies leave out some clones; in studies compared against another copy, an unresolved V gene accounts for under half, and the cause of the remainder is not known. V, J and clone size are those of that table, while D and trimming were read from the DNA. This sample lists around 50,000 clones; around 87% were detected once. The ten top clones hold approximately 15% of the sample.

Results the study describes overall, beyond this receptor: The study was limited to a single clinical trial cohort, and causes of repertoire differences, possibly disease activity or prior therapy, remained undefined. Patients starting nivolumab less than 1 year after ASCT had lower diversity and were excluded from later analyses to avoid confounding by immune reconstitution. Baseline TCR diversity was reported as lower in newly diagnosed patients than in healthy donors, and lower still in relapsed/refractory patients. By C4D1, a significant rise was seen in CD4+ TCR diversity but not in CD8+ TCR diversity (p=0.0027 vs p=0.16), and the rise was most apparent among complete responders (p=0.02). Trial patients achieving complete response had baseline diversity similar to newly diagnosed patients, whereas partial responders and progressors had significantly lower diversity.

Taken with the paper, the label for time point translates to: cycle 4 day 1 (C4D1), after 6 weeks of nivolumab. Every trial patient had relapsed following autologous stem cell transplantation, and prior brentuximab vedotin exposure was what differed among cohorts A, B and C. The trial cohort comprised more than 55 patients with relapsed/refractory classical Hodgkin lymphoma whose best overall responses were complete response, partial response or progressive disease. Trial patients were treated with single-agent nivolumab in the multi-cohort phase II CheckMate 205 trial. Best overall response was determined by an independent review committee according to the 2007 International Working Group response criteria. Trial PBMCs were collected immediately before nivolumab initiation (C1D1) and during therapy at cycle 2 day 1 and cycle 4 day 1. After peripheral blood was drawn into 8 mL Vacutainer Cell Preparation Tubes, PBMCs were isolated by centrifugation and then cryopreserved.

Sample: peripheral blood mononuclear cells (PBMCs), taken before the fourth cycle of nivolumab. The clonotype comes from a human donor with classical Hodgkin lymphoma.

The DNA sequence is TGTGCCAGTAGTCTGGATCATTGGGACCTCAATGAAAAACTGTTTTTT. Its translation reads: CASSLDHWDLNEKLFF. The chain links TRBV19 with TRBJ1-4; TRBD1 is a weak D gene call, 5 bases matching. CDR1 is given as LNHDA and CDR2 as SQIVND, both from the germline V gene (reference sequence). Trimming removed 5 bases from V and 5 bases from J, leaving 18 bases between the germline ends. From the cysteine up to the phenylalanine, the CDR3 has a length of 16 residues. Only the CDR3 DNA is retained, 48 bases long and in frame from the first base.